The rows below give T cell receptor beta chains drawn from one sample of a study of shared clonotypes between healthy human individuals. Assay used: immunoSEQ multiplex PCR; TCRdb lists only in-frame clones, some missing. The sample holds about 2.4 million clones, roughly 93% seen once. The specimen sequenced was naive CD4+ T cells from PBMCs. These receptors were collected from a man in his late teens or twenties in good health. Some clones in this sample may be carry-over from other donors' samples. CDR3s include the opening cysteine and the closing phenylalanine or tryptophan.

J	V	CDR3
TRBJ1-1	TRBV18	CASSPLSMDGTAAFF
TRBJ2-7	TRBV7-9	CASRGTGTYYEQYF
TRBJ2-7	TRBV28	CASSWMKTWVGLHEQYF
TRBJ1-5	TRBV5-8	CASSADRVNQPQHF
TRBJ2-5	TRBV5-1	CASSLFGETQYF
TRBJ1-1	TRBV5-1	CASSPDRVNTEAFF
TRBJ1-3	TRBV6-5	CASSPTGGSGNTIYF
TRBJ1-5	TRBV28	CASAGTNQPQHF
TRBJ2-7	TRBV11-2	CASSLEGEAEQYF
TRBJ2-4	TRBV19	CASSIRQGAGNIQYF
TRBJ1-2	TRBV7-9	CASSLALGGDYGYTF
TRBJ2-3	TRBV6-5	CASRGEGITDTQYF
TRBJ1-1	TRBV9	CASSAALNTEAFF
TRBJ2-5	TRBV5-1	CASSTGLAGGLETQYF
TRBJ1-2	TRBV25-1	CATQESGGGHYGYTF
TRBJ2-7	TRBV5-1	CASSLTVRSYEQYF
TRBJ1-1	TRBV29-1	CSGEHYPGQRSNTEAFF
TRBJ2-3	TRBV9	CASSVAAGGGDTQYF
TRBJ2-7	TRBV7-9	CASSRTEGGTILYEQYF
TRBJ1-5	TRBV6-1	CASSEAKTGLRYQPQHF
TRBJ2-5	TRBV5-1	CASSLELGDETQYF
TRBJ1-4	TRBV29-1	CSVDRGDEKLFF
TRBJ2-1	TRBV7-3	CASSSSGRATEQFF
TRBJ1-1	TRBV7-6	CASSFGAPYTEAFF
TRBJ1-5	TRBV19	CASSIATGGSNQPQHF
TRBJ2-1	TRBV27	CASSRAQWYNEQFF
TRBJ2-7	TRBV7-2	CASSLGQFSGGQYF
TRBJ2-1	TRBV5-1	CASSVRRASDYNEQFF
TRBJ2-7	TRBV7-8	CASSRETGQNLYEQYF
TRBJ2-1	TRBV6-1	CASSEAPGTRSSDEQFF
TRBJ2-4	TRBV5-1	CASSFQGGDKNIQYF
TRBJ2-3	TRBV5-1	CASSYEGRTDTQYF
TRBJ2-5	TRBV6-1	CASSEYVLAGGETQYF
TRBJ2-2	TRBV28	CASSPGGSNTGELFF
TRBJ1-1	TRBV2	CASSEGRANTEAFF
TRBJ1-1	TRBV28	CASSPDRAFTEAFF
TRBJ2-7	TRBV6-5	CASSAPGTSSYEQYF
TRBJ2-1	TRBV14	CASSPSSQDNEQFF
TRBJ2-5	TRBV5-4	CASSFRTRTETQYF
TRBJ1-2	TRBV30	CAWGPATGTGDGYTF
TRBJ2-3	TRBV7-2	CASSLDGTSGSSQYF
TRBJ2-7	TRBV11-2	CASSLLKTSGPYEQYF
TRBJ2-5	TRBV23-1	CASSQYHEREAGETQYF